This T cell receptor (beta chain) appears in the sequencing data of a study of OX40 agonist ivuxolimab in advanced cancers. Study-level background: Eligibility rules accepted prior anti-PD-1, anti-PD-L1 or anti-CTLA-4 therapy, and 35% to 45% had some. The study, taken as a whole, reports: Among T cells, CD8+ cells averaged more expanded clones than CD4+ cells.

Autoimmune disease history or systemic immunosuppression excluded patients. Cycle 7 day 1, cycle 4 day 1, and baseline were the timepoints at which blood was sampled. TCRdb's copy holds only in-frame clones and misses some; the assay was immunoSEQ multiplex PCR. Among 5,000 to 7,500 clones, more than 75% were seen once, and the ten largest hold 28%. Germline lookup yields CDR1 SGHVS and CDR2 FNYEAQ. The J segment lost 4 bases and the V segment lost 1 base, leaving 4 bases of the junction unmatched. The CDR3 has 15 amino acids. On this clone itself: Its target is not known.

The chain has TRBV7-6 and TRBJ2-7, with 10 bases that match TRBD1. This clonotype was sampled from an adult with an advanced solid tumor such as melanoma, head and neck, liver or kidney cancer. Source: CD4+ or CD8+ T cells sorted from blood, taken in a trial of the OX40 agonist ivuxolimab. The CDR3 DNA follows: TGTGCCAGCAGCTTAGGGGACAGGGGACCTTACGAGCAGTACTTC. Translating gives CASSLGDRGPYEQYF.